Listed below are T cell receptor beta chains from one sample, sequenced in a study of siplizumab effects on memory and regulatory T cells. The assay was immunoSEQ multiplex PCR, and TCRdb's table has in-frame clones only and misses some. Of 120,000 or so clones in the sample, roughly 92% are singletons; the top ten hold 1% to 1.5%. The sequenced material came from CD4+ T cells sorted from blood. The receptors originated from a human donor in good health. Each CDR3 is given with its conserved first and last residue.

TRBV27,CASSEGGEIQYF
TRBV4-1,CASSQDPAGAYNEQFF
TRBV27,CASSSRVGNTEAFF
TRBV6-6,CASRPQGYSGYTF
TRBV7-9,CASSLPLRGSGELFF
TRBV15,CATSRGGDGNQPQHF
TRBV6-5,CASTPGPDLVEQYF
TRBV2,CASKRGNQPQHF
TRBV30,CAWSRKSSNQPQHF
TRBV6-1,CAAQGIYQPQHF
TRBV20-1,CSGRGYEKLFF
TRBV11-2,CASSQPQRPTEAFF
TRBV12-5,CASGLVLGAMNTEAFF
TRBV9,CASSGTSGRGGNEQFF
TRBV5-1,CASSPTGVTGEQYF
TRBV7-9,CASGTDRNIQYF
TRBV7-9,CASSLAGSGGTSVYNEQFF
TRBV29-1,CSVDKETNTEAFF
TRBV6-6,CASSLGGSANEAFF
TRBV4-1,CASSQVLAGGPVAHEQFF
TRBV5-1,CASSLERYQETQYF
TRBV9,CASSVGPQKNQPQHF
TRBV6-6,CASSYPDRANSPLHF
TRBV19,CASSENRGRHVTDTQYF
TRBV2,CASTDSSDTQYF
TRBV11-2,CASSLGRVPFDEQYF
TRBV5-4,CASAIAGVDGEQFF
TRBV12-2,CASRLATRDRDQETQYF
TRBV19,CASSFAGTGGTEAFF
TRBV11-3,CASSFGGGSTDTQYF
TRBV5-1,CASSLGTGAGNTIYF
TRBV4-1,CASSQGQGYGYTF
TRBV5-1,CASSLGSSGSTDTQYF
TRBV10-2,CASSPGWGLKANEQFF
TRBV7-2,CASSFSRDVPLVF
TRBV7-3,CASSSGSPGDTQYF
TRBV18,CASSSIQWQPQHF
TRBV4-2,CASRRGSSGGATGELFF
TRBV7-9,CASSRGEWETQYF
TRBV5-1,CASSLRQTSYEQYF
TRBV12-5,CASGSIAGQGGKLFF
TRBV7-9,CASIPMATNEKLFF
TRBV6-5,CASSRGSGEQYF
TRBV25-1,CASSEYEKLFF
TRBV2,CASSVGVRNQPQHF
TRBV6-1,CASSEGTRTAISYNEQFF
TRBV27,CASSSTLNYGYTF
TRBV7-2,CASSLGSGNTIYF
TRBV4-2,CASSQHTTLGQETQYF
TRBV5-1,CASSLLASGGTDTQYF
TRBV19,CASRLTGTSSYEQYF
TRBV6-5,CASSYSPGGYTF
TRBV5-6,CASSTKHNRVGGYTF